What follows is one T cell receptor beta chain and its context. The sample belongs to a study of blood T cell repertoires in COVID-19. V shed 3 bases and J shed 6 bases, with 15 bases lying between them. CDR3 length equals 14 residues. The germline gives CDR1 SGHAT, CDR2 FQNNGV. Method: immunoSEQ multiplex PCR; TCRdb's copy keeps in-frame clones and lacks some. The table lists nearly 250,000 clones, about 84% of them singletons. This TCR came from a woman aged 45-65 years who had recovered from COVID-19. This chain links TRBV11-2 with TRBJ2-7; a weak D match, TRBD1 (6 bases). The sample was PBMCs or T cells enriched from blood (not recorded which). The CDR3 region has the DNA TGTGCCAGCAGCTTGGGGACACAAGGCTCCGAGCAGTACTTC. Translation gives CASSLGTQGSEQYF.